The 9 T cell receptor beta chains listed next were all sequenced from one sample in a study of shared clonotypes between healthy human individuals. CD8 cells classed as naive were CD45RO-negative and positively selected for CCR7, excluding terminally differentiated effector memory CD45RA+ cells. The repertoire was sequenced with immunoSEQ multiplex PCR; TCRdb's copy has only in-frame clones and lacks some. The table shows 1.5 million to 2.5 million clones, with roughly 94% occurring only once. Sequencing used naive CD8+ T cells sorted from blood. All receptors derive from a man aged 18 to 30 in good health.

This chain uses TRBV9 with TRBJ1-6; perhaps TRBD1 as D (6 bases). CDR3 length: 19 amino acids. Germline values: CDR1 SGDLS, CDR2 YYNGEE. V lost 2 bases to trimming and J lost 3 bases, with 21 bases between them. In DNA, the CDR3 is TGTGCCAGCAGCGTCGGACCCTCGGAGGGGGTCTACTATAATTCACCCCTCCACTTT. Translation: CASSVGPSEGVYYNSPLHF.

V and J are TRBV28 and TRBJ2-5, with D tentatively TRBD1 (6 bases). Germline assignment: CDR1 MDHEN and CDR2 SYDVKM. CDR3 length: 15 residues. Trimming left V 5 bases short and J 2 bases short, with 15 bases between. The CDR3 protein is CASSLLGQQQETQYF. DNA of the CDR3: TGTGCCAGCAGTCTACTCGGACAGCAGCAAGAGACCCAGTACTTC.

This clone was observed once. One end of the junction is discordant with germline, which a read error may explain. The gene calls are TRBV6-5 and TRBJ1-2; perhaps TRBD1 as D (6 bases). The length of the CDR3 is 14 residues. Per germline, CDR1 MNHEY and CDR2 SVGAGI. DNA of the CDR3: TGTGCTAGCAGGGGCAGGGGCACCAACTATGGCTACACCTTC. Amino acid sequence: CASRGRGTNYGYTF.

V usage is TRBV9 and J usage is TRBJ2-5; TRBD1 agrees at 9 bases. The length of the CDR3 is 15 residues. Germline V CDR1 and CDR2: SGDLS, YYNGEE. With V trimmed by 0 bases and J by 5 bases, 5 bases remained unmatched. CDR3 DNA: TGTGCCAGCAGCGTAGATGGGACAGGGCTTGAGACCCAGTACTTC. Encoded protein: CASSVDGTGLETQYF.

V is TRBV5-4 and J is TRBJ2-5; tentative D call: TRBD2 (6 bases). Germline V CDR1 and CDR2: SGHNT, YYREEE (reference sequence). The CDR3 loop spans 14 amino acids. The ends were cut back, 3 bases at V and 0 bases at J, with 9 bases in the middle. The CDR3 spells CASSWASDQETQYF. In DNA, the CDR3 is TGTGCCAGCAGCTGGGCTAGCGACCAAGAGACCCAGTACTTC.

V is TRBV5-6 and J is TRBJ2-5; D is possibly TRBD1 (5 bases). V shed 4 bases and J shed 7 bases, with 14 bases lying between them. This CDR3 contains 13 residues. Germline CDR1 SGHDT, CDR2 YYEEEE. CDR3 sequence reads: CASSPFIGATQYF. The CDR3 coding sequence is TGTGCCAGCAGCCCCTTCATTGGGGCGACCCAGTACTTC.

To note about this clone: The same CDR3 can be traced to other DNA sequences in this sample. This rearrangement joins TRBV4-1 to TRBJ1-2; TRBD1 might be the D (6 bases). Germline CDR1 MGHRA, CDR2 YSYEKL. V shed 0 bases and J shed 8 bases, with 10 bases lying between them. The CDR3 consists of 13 residues. CDR3 nucleotide sequence: TGCGCCAGCAGCCAAGAGGGCACAGGGGGCTACACCTTC. It specifies CASSQEGTGGYTF.

The chain recombines TRBV5-4 with TRBJ2-1; D remains ambiguous. From germline, CDR1 is SGHNT and CDR2 YYREEE (reference sequence). With 4 bases removed from V and 9 bases from J, the gap between germline ends came to 8 bases. The CDR3 covers 11 residues. The CDR3, as DNA: TGTGCCAGCAGCGCCGCCGTTGAGCAGTTCTTC. Its translation is CASSAAVEQFF.

This rearrangement joins TRBV27 to TRBJ2-7, with D hard to call. Trimming removed 6 bases from V and 3 bases from J, with 12 bases in between. Per the germline V gene, CDR1 is MNHEY and CDR2 is SMNVEV (reference sequence). CDR3 length: 13 residues. The CDR3 reads CASSSDGFYEQYF. The CDR3 region has the DNA TGTGCCAGCAGCTCGGACGGATTCTACGAGCAGTACTTC.